In this sample, the clone carrying this T cell receptor beta chain turned up many times. This specimen belongs to a study of regulatory T cells in long-lasting Graves disease. Study-level background: The study enrolled newly diagnosed Graves' patients on antithyroid drugs under 3 months.

V gave up 0 bases and J gave up 1 base, with 8 bases separating them. This CDR3 contains 15 residues. CDR1 is SGHAT and CDR2 is FQNNGV in the germline V gene. Time point of the sample: newly diagnosed GD, antithyroid drugs for less than 3 months. RNA from PBMCs was the source of the TCR library. In each case, Graves' disease was diagnosed per American Thyroid Association guidelines. For TCR beta, libraries came from iRepertoire HTBI primers and Arm-PCR of CDR3 regions. MiXCR was run by TCRdb on the multiplex PCR reads, yielding one entry per CDR3 protein. The table lists around 450,000 distinct CDR3 sequences, approximately 15% of them singletons, with over 7% in the top ten. The sample also formed part of further work on T cells in Graves' hyperthyroidism and ophthalmopathy. That source reports: Exclusion of a patient resulted from uncontrolled infection, other autoimmune disease, pregnancy or lactation.

This chain uses TRBV11-2 with TRBJ2-3; D possibly corresponds to TRBD2 (6 bases). The clonotype comes from a middle-aged woman with Graves disease. The starting material was peripheral blood mononuclear cells (PBMCs), obtained at new diagnosis, from a patient treated with antithyroid drugs. CDR3 DNA: TGTGCCAGCAGCTTAGACGGGAGAGGCACAGATACGCAGTATTTT. Amino acid sequence: CASSLDGRGTDTQYF.